This T cell receptor (beta chain) was retrieved from a study of blood T cell repertoires in COVID-19. Sequenced by immunoSEQ multiplex PCR; TCRdb stores in-frame clones only, minus some. The table has about 64,000 clones, 85% to 90% seen once; the top ten hold approximately 3%. The germline V gene encodes CDR1 SGHRS and CDR2 YFSETQ. The CDR3 length is 16 residues. V gave up 1 base and J gave up 7 bases, with 17 bases separating them. Material for sequencing was peripheral blood. The rearrangement uses TRBV5-1 and TRBJ2-2; D uncertain. The clonotype originates from a man aged 50 to 60 with active COVID-19. The CDR3 nucleotides are TGCGCCAGCAGCTTGAGGCCCCGGGTTGCGGACGGGGAGCTGTTTTTT. It is translated as CASSLRPRVADGELFF.